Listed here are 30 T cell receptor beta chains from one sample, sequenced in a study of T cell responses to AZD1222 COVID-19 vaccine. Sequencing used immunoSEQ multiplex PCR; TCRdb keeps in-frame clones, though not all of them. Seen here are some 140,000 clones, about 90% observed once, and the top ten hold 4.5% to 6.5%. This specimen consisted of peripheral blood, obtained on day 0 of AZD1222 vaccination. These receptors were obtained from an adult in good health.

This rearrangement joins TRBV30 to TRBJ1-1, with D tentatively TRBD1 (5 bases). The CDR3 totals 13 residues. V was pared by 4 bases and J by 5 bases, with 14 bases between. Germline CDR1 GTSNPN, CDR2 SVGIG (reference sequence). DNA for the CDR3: TGTGCCTGGATCGGGGGTGTCGGGACTGAAGCTTTCTTT. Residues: CAWIGGVGTEAFF. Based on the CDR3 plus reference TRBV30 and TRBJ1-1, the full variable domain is SQTIHQWPATLVQPVGSPLSLECTVEGTSNPNLYWYRQAAGRGLQLLFYSVGIGQISSEVPQNLSASRPQDRQFILSSKKLLLSDSGFYLCAWIGGVGTEAFFGQGTRLTVV.

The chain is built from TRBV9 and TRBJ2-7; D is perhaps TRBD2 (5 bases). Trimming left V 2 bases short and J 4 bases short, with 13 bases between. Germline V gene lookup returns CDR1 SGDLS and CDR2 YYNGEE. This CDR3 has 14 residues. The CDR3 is CASSVGSIPYEQYF. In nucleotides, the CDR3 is TGTGCCAGCAGCGTGGGGAGCATCCCATACGAGCAGTACTTC.

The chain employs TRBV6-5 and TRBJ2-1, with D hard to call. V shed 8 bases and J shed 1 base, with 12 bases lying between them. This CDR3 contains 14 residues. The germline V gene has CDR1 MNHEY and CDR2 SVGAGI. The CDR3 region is CASQLGWSYNEQFF. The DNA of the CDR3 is TGTGCCAGCCAACTTGGGTGGTCCTACAATGAGCAGTTCTTC.

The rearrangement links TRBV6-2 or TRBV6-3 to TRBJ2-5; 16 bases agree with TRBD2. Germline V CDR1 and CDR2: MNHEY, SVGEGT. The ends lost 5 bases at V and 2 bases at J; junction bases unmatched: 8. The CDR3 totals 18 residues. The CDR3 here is CASSPGTSGRALQETQYF. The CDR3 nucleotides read TGTGCCAGCAGTCCAGGGACTAGCGGGAGGGCCCTTCAAGAGACCCAGTACTTC.

Here the CDR3 reads CASTSGVLGTEAFF. The DNA of the CDR3 is TGTGCCAGCACCTCAGGGGTTTTGGGGACTGAAGCTTTCTTT. The chain recombines TRBV6-5 with TRBJ1-1, with TRBD1 as a possible D gene (6 bases). The CDR3 sequence is 14 residues long. CDR1 is MNHEY and CDR2 is SVGAGI in the germline V gene. V was cut by 7 bases and J by 5 bases, with 17 bases left in between.

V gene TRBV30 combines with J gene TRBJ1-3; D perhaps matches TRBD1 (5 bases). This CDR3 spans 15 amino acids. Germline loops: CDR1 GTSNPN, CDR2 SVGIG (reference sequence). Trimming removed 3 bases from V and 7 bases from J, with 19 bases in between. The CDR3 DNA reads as TGTGCCTGGAGCCCCGGGACTCAGATGGGTAACACCATATATTTT. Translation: CAWSPGTQMGNTIYF.

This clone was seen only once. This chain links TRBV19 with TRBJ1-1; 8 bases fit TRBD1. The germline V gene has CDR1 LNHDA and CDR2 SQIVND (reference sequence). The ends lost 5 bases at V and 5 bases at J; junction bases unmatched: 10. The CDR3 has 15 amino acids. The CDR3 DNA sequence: TGTGCCAGTAGTGTACCAGGGGGCAGAGGTACTGAAGCTTTCTTT. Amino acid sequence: CASSVPGGRGTEAFF.

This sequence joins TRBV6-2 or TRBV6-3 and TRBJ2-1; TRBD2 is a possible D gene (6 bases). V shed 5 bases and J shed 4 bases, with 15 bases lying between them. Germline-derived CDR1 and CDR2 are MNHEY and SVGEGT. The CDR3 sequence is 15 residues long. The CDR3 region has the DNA TGTGCCAGCAGTCATCGACTAGGCGGATACAATGAGCAGTTCTTC. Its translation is CASSHRLGGYNEQFF.

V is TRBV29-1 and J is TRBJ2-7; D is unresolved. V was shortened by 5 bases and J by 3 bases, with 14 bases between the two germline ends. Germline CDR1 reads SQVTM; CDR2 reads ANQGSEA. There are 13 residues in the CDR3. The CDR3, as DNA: TGCAGCGTTCGTGTCATGACGGACTACGAGCAGTACTTC. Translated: CSVRVMTDYEQYF.

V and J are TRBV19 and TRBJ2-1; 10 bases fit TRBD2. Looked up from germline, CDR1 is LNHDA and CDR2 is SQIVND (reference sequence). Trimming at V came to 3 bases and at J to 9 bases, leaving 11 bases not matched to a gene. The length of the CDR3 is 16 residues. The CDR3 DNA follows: TGTGCCAGTAGTATGGCTAGCGGGAGACCCTCAAGTGAGCAGTTCTTC. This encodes CASSMASGRPSSEQFF.

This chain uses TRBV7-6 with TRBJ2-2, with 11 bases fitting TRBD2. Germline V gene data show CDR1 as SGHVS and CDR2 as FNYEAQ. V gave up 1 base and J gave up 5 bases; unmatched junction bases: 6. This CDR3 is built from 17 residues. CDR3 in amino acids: CASSLGTSGRGTGELFF. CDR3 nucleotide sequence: TGTGCCAGCAGCTTAGGAACTAGCGGGAGAGGAACCGGGGAGCTGTTTTTT.

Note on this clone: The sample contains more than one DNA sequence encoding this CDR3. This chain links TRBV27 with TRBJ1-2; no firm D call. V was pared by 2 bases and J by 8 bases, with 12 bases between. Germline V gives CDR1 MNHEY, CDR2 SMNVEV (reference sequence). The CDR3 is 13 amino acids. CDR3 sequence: CASSLDRVGGYTF. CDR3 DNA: TGTGCCAGCAGTTTAGACCGTGTGGGAGGCTACACCTTC.

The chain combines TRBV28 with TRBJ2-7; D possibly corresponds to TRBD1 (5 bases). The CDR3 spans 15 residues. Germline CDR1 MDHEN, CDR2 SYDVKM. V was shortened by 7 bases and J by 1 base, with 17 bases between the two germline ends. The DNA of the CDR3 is TGTGCCAGCACTAAAGGGGCAGGGCCTTCCTACGAGCAGTACTTC. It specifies CASTKGAGPSYEQYF.

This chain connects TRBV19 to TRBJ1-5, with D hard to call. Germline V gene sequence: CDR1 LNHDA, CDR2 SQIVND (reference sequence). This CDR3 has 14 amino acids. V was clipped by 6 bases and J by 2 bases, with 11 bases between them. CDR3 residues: CASRTIKRNQPQHF. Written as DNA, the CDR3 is TGTGCCAGTAGGACAATTAAACGCAATCAGCCCCAGCATTTT.

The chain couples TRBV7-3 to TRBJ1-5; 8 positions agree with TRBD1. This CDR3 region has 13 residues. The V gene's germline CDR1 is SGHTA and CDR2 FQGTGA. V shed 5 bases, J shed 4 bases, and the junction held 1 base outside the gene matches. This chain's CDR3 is CASSRDRNQPQHF. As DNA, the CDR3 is TGTGCCAGCAGCCGGGACAGGAATCAGCCCCAGCATTTT.

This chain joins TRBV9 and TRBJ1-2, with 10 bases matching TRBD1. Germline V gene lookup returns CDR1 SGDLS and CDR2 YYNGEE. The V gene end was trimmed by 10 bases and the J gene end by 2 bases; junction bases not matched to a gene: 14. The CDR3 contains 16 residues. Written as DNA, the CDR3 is TGTGCCGGCAACCGGGACAGGGGTCACACCAACTATGGCTACACCTTC. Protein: CAGNRDRGHTNYGYTF.

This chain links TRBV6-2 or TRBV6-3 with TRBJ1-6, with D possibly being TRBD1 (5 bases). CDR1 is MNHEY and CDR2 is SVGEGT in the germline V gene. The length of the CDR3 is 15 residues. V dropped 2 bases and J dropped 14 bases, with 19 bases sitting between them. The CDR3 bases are TGTGCCAGCAGTTACGTGTTCAGCCAGGGAGGGACCCTCCACTTT. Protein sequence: CASSYVFSQGGTLHF.

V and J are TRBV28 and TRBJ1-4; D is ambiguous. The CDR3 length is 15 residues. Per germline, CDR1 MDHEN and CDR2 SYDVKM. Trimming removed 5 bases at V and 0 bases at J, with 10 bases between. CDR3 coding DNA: TGTGCCAGCAGTGTATCCGGGGCAACTAATGAAAAACTGTTTTTT. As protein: CASSVSGATNEKLFF. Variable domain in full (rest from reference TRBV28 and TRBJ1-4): DVKVTQSSRYLVKRTGEKVFLECVQDMDHENMFWYRQDPGLGLRLIYFSYDVKMKEKGDIPEGYSVSREKKERFSLILESASTNQTSMYLCASSVSGATNEKLFFGSGTQLSVL.

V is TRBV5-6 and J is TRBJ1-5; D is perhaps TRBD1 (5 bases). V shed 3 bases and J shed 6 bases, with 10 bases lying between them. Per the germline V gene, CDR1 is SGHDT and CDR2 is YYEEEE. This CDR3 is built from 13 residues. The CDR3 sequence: CASSWGVGQPQHF. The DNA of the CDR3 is TGTGCCAGCAGCTGGGGGGTAGGTCAGCCCCAGCATTTT.

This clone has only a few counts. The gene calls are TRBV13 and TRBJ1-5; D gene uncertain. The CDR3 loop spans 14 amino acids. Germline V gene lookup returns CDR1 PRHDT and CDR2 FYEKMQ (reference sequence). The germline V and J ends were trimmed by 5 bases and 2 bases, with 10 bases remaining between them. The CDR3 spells CASSQRVGNQPQHF. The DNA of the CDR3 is TGTGCCAGCAGCCAACGGGTGGGCAATCAGCCCCAGCATTTT.

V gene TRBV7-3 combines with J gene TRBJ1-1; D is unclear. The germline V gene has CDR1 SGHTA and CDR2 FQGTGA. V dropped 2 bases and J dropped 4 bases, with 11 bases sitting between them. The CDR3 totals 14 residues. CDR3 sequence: CASSLSARFTEAFF. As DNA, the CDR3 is TGTGCCAGCAGCTTATCCGCCAGATTCACTGAAGCTTTCTTT.

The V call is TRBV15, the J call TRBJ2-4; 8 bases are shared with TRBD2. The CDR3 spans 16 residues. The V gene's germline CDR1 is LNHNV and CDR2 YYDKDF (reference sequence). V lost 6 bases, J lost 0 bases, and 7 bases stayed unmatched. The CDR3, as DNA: TGTGCCACCAGTTCTAGCGGGCCCATAGCCAAAAACATTCAGTACTTC. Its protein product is CATSSSGPIAKNIQYF. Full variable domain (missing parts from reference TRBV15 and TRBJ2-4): DAMVIQNPRYQVTQFGKPVTLSCSQTLNHNVMYWYQQKSSQAPKLLFHYYDKDFNNEADTPDNFQSRRPNTSFCFLDIRSPGLGDTAMYLCATSSSGPIAKNIQYFGAGTRLSVL.

The CDR3 DNA reads as TGTGCCAGCAGTCCTACAGGGGAAGCTTTCTTT. This sequence encodes CASSPTGEAFF. The chain combines TRBV28 with TRBJ1-1; TRBD1 might be the D (6 bases). Germline CDR1 reads MDHEN; CDR2 reads SYDVKM. The CDR3 is 11 amino acids. Trimming cost V 5 bases and J 8 bases, with 9 bases left between them.

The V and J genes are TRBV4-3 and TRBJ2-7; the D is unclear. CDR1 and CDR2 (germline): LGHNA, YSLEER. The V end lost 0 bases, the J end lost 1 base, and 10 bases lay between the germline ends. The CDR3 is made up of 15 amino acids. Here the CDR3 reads CASSQDAARSYEQYF. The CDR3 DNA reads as TGCGCCAGCAGCCAAGATGCCGCACGGTCCTACGAGCAGTACTTC.

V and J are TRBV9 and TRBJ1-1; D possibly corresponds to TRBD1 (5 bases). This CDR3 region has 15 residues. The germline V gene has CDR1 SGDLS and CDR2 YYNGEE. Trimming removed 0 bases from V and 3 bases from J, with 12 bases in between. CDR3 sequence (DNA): TGTGCCAGCAGCGTAGCTGAACAGGTCTACACTGAAGCTTTCTTT. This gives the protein CASSVAEQVYTEAFF.

The CDR3 region is CSVEPKGANTEAFF. As DNA, the CDR3 is TGCAGCGTTGAGCCGAAGGGGGCGAACACTGAAGCTTTCTTT. The rearrangement uses TRBV29-1 and TRBJ1-1; 7 positions match TRBD1. The CDR3 contains 14 residues. Germline V gene data show CDR1 as SQVTM and CDR2 as ANQGSEA. With V trimmed by 3 bases and J by 1 base, 5 bases remained unmatched.

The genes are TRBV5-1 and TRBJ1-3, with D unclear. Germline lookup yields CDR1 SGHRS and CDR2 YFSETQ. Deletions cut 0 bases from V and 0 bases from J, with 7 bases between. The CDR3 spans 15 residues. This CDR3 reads CASSLAVSSGNTIYF. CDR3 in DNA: TGCGCCAGCAGCTTGGCCGTTAGCTCTGGAAACACCATATATTTT.

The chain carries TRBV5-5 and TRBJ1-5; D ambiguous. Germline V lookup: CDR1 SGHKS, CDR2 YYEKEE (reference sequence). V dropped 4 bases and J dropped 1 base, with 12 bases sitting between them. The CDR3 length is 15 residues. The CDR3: CASSPSGRSNQPQHF. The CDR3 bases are TGTGCCAGCAGCCCGAGCGGCAGGAGCAATCAGCCCCAGCATTTT.

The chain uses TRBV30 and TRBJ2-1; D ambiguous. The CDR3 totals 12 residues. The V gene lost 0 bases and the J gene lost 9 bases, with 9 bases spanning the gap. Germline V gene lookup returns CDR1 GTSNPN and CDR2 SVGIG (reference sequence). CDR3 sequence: CAWSVASLEQFF. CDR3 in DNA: TGTGCCTGGAGTGTTGCGAGTCTTGAGCAGTTCTTC.

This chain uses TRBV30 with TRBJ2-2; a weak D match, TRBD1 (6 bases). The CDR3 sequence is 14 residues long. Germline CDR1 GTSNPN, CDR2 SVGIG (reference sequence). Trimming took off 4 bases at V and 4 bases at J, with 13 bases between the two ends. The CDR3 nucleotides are TGTGCCTGGAAGAAGGGGGTGGGCACCGGGGAGCTGTTTTTT. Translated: CAWKKGVGTGELFF.